These 3 T cell receptor beta chains came from one sample sequenced in a study of monozygotic twins with cystic fibrosis. Clones were sequenced by immunoSEQ multiplex PCR, and TCRdb holds only the in-frame ones, with some missing. In the table there are approximately 10,000 clones, approximately 99.4% of which are singletons. What was sequenced was blood. The receptors come from a man between 18 and 35 years old with cystic fibrosis.

This clone has a single count. The chain employs TRBV5-1 and TRBJ2-1; 10 nucleotides agree with TRBD2. Per germline, CDR1 SGHRS and CDR2 YFSETQ. The CDR3 loop spans 18 amino acids. Trimming cost V 1 base and J 0 bases; bases outside gene matches: 7. Written as DNA, the CDR3 is TGCGCCAGCAGCTTGAGGGTAGCGGGGGGCAGCTCCTACAATGAGCAGTTCTTC. Protein sequence: CASSLRVAGGSSYNEQFF.

The chain recombines TRBV6-5 with TRBJ2-3; D is unclear. V gave up 5 bases and J gave up 1 base, with 10 bases separating them. The CDR3 spans 14 residues. The germline V gene encodes CDR1 MNHEY and CDR2 SVGAGI. The CDR3 DNA is TGTGCCAGCAGTCACCGTTCGGGCACAGATACGCAGTATTTT. Protein sequence: CASSHRSGTDTQYF.

CDR3 sequence (DNA): TGTGCCAGCAGCAATTCAGTTTACCAAGAGACCCAGTACTTC. It translates to CASSNSVYQETQYF. The V and J genes are TRBV5-6 and TRBJ2-5; D ambiguous. The V end was cut by 4 bases, the J end by 0 bases, with 10 bases between. The CDR3 spans 14 residues. Germline lookup yields CDR1 SGHDT and CDR2 YYEEEE. Variable domain in full (rest from reference TRBV5-6 and TRBJ2-5): DAGVTQSPTHLIKTRGQQVTLRCSPKSGHDTVSWYQQALGQGPQFIFQYYEEEERQRGNFPDRFSGHQFPNYSSELNVNALLLGDSALYLCASSNSVYQETQYFGPGTRLLVL.